The 8 T cell receptor beta chains listed next were all sequenced from one sample in a study of T cell changes during pregnancy in multiple sclerosis. Produced via immunoSEQ multiplex PCR; TCRdb's table is partial and in-frame only. The sample records roughly 80,000 clones, 90% to 95% being singletons. Here the sequenced sample was peripheral blood, taken in the second trimester of pregnancy. These receptors all come from a female donor with multiple sclerosis, enrolled in a pregnancy study.

The rearrangement joins TRBV29-1 to TRBJ1-2; TRBD1 might be the D (5 bases). V was trimmed by 4 bases and J by 4 bases, leaving 16 bases between them. Germline CDR1 SQVTM, CDR2 ANQGSEA. The CDR3 loop spans 14 amino acids. The DNA for the CDR3 is TGCAGCGTTGGGGAGGCCGGGGGTGCCTATGGCTACACCTTC. It specifies CSVGEAGGAYGYTF.

The CDR3: CASSPSPGRGEKLFF. CDR3 bases: TGTGCCAGCAGCCCGTCGCCCGGGAGGGGAGAAAAACTGTTTTTT. This chain uses TRBV5-4 with TRBJ1-4; tentative D call: TRBD1 (5 bases). Germline CDR1 and CDR2: SGHNT and YYREEE (reference sequence). The CDR3 is 15 amino acids. The V and J ends lost 4 bases and 8 bases respectively, with 18 bases between them.

This clone was picked up one time. V gene TRBV10-3 combines with J gene TRBJ1-4; no firm D call. In germline, CDR1 is ENHRY, CDR2 SYGVKD. This CDR3 contains 17 residues. Trimming removed 0 bases from V and 0 bases from J, with 11 bases in between. In DNA, the CDR3 is TGTGCCATCAGTGAGTCGAGGGCCTGGGCAACTAATGAAAAACTGTTTTTT. It translates to CAISESRAWATNEKLFF.

CDR3 protein: CASRLDNQPQHF. The CDR3 DNA is TGTGCCAGCCGCCTAGATAATCAGCCCCAGCATTTT. V gene TRBV2 combines with J gene TRBJ1-5; no reliable D call. Trimming removed 8 bases at V and 4 bases at J, with 9 bases between. The CDR3 contains 12 residues. Germline V gene lookup returns CDR1 SNHLY and CDR2 FYNNEI. Based on the CDR3 plus reference TRBV2 and TRBJ1-5, the full variable domain is EPEVTQTPSHQVTQMGQEVILRCVPISNHLYFYWYRQILGQKVEFLVSFYNNEISEKSEIFDDQFSVERPDGSNFTLKIRSTKLEDSAMYFCASRLDNQPQHFGDGTRLSIL.

The rearrangement links TRBV5-4 to TRBJ2-5, with 10 bases that match TRBD2. CDR3 length: 19 amino acids. J was trimmed by 5 bases and V by 0 bases; bases with no gene match: 16. Looked up from germline, CDR1 is SGHNT and CDR2 is YYREEE (reference sequence). The DNA of the CDR3 is TGTGCCAGCAGCTTGGAGGGCGGGCTAGCGGGGGCTTATTTGGAGACCCAGTACTTC. Encoded protein: CASSLEGGLAGAYLETQYF.

The CDR3 reads CASRPRGFTEAFF. In DNA, the CDR3 is TGTGCCAGTAGACCTCGGGGATTTACTGAAGCTTTCTTT. V gene TRBV19 combines with J gene TRBJ1-1; no clear D. The germline V gene encodes CDR1 LNHDA and CDR2 SQIVND (reference sequence). Trimming stripped 6 bases from V and 5 bases from J, with 13 bases between. The CDR3 totals 13 residues. Using reference TRBV19 and TRBJ1-1 for the parts outside the CDR3, the full variable domain is DGGITQSPKYLFRKEGQNVTLSCEQNLNHDAMYWYRQDPGQGLRLIYYSQIVNDFQKGDIAEGYSVSREKKESFPLTVTSAQKNPTAFYLCASRPRGFTEAFFGQGTRLTVV.

This rearrangement joins TRBV9 to TRBJ2-1, with 14 bases lining up with TRBD2. CDR3 size: 17 residues. Looked up from germline, CDR1 is SGDLS and CDR2 is YYNGEE. Germline trimming cut 3 bases from V and 7 bases from J; bases unmatched to any gene: 9. The CDR3 DNA reads TGTGCCAGCAGCGCGGGACTAGCGGGAGAGGGTAGTAATGAGCAGTTCTTC. Its translation is CASSAGLAGEGSNEQFF.

The chain uses TRBV5-4 and TRBJ1-1; D is undetermined. The V gene lost 5 bases and the J gene lost 3 bases, with 11 bases spanning the gap. The CDR3 sequence is 13 residues long. The germline CDR1 and CDR2 sequences are SGHNT and YYREEE (reference sequence). CDR3 region: CASSNGRDTEAFF. The CDR3 DNA is TGTGCCAGCAGTAACGGTCGGGACACTGAAGCTTTCTTT.